Detailed here is one T cell receptor (beta chain). This clone was counted a few times. This clone's antigen is unknown. No base quality information exists; no much larger clone differs at one position. The CDR3 spans 15 residues, from the cysteine through the phenylalanine. Solely the CDR3 DNA is kept, with 45 bases framed from the first base. V trim: 6 bases; J trim: 3 bases; unmatched bases: 7. CDR1 and CDR2, looked up from the germline V gene, are MDHEN and SYDVKM. This sample is part of a study of beta chain features in type 1 diabetes listed by TCRdb under 2018. Turning to the overall study: Mean age, gender distribution, total cell number and subset yield were not different between patients and healthy donors. The study compared TCRB repertoires of sorted circulating CD4+ T cell subsets between recently diagnosed type 1 diabetes patients and matched healthy donors. Regulatory and stem cell-like memory subsets were isolated from only 8 patients and about eight healthy donors, whereas naive and central memory subsets came from all 30 or so donors. Across all samples, 107,917,701 sorted cells were examined, and cell number per subset correlated strongly with RNA yield. General conclusions and limits of the study: At VDJ recombination sites, type 1 diabetes patients had fewer insertions and more deleted nucleotides, which implies abnormalities in thymic rearrangement. In all four CD4+ subsets, TCRB CDR3 length was moderately but significantly shorter in type 1 diabetes patients. PCR may preferentially amplify shorter templates, but because patient and control samples were amplified and corrected together, any resulting skew would affect both groups equally. Because cDNA rather than genomic DNA was sequenced, highly expressing activated cells could have been over-represented, although no difference in activation and CD3 levels was found between groups. Naive, central memory and regulatory TCRB repertoires appeared to be more similar among patients than among healthy donors. HLA sub-analyses involved small numbers of individuals, so any influence of HLA type on TCRB rearrangement remained unresolved.

All of the isolated RNA was reverse transcribed with the High Capacity cDNA Reverse Transcription Kit, so expressed TCRB transcripts were sequenced. Deep immunoSEQ sequencing was applied to naive, central memory and regulatory T cell samples, giving an average of roughly 3.5 million total reads per sample. Sorted cells were lysed in RLT buffer and RNA was extracted with DNase-treated RNeasy Micro or Mini kits, depending on cell number. To prevent cross-contamination, every cell subset was processed on its own, while patient and healthy donor samples were processed together. Using the immunoSEQ multiplex PCR, TCRB sequences were amplified from cDNA into 87-bp fragments spanning the CDR3 region. Sequencing of the amplicons was performed on the Illumina HiSeq platform. The study's processing was this. PCR bias was computationally corrected using synthetic template baselines, reads within Hamming distance 2 were collapsed, and singletons that could not be merged were discarded. Reads were aligned against IMGT so that V, D and J genes, CDR3 length and insertions or deletions at six rearrangement sites could be assigned. Within each subset, clonotype counts were normalized to sorted cell number, after which true diversity and Gini coefficients were computed with the tcR R package. The overlap coefficient, calculated on TCRB nucleotide sequences, was used to measure repertoire sharing. Out-of-frame TCRB sequences from naive cells were analyzed as a proxy for the pre-selection repertoire. Held by TCRdb, this immuneACCESS table contains in-frame sequences only and omits some clones. Under half of the omission traces to an unresolved V gene where checked; the cause of the rest is unknown. V, J and clone size are those of that table, while D and trimming were read from the DNA. This sample holds 300,000 to 400,000 clones; 10% to 15% were observed only once. The ten largest clones represent around 0.02% of the sample.

Each donor gave one peripheral blood draw, approximately 120 mL on average, collected into heparinised tubes. Using a panel that included CD45RO, CCR7, CD25, CD127, CD95 and CD27, naive, central memory, regulatory and stem cell-like memory CD4+ T cells were sorted on a BD FACSAria II. Purity was above 95% for every sorted population. PBMCs were isolated right away by Lymphoprep density gradient centrifugation and were stained directly, without culture. So that batch effects would be minimized, each experiment stained and sorted samples in pairs, pairing one healthy donor with one patient. The sample consisted of naive CD4+ T cells from blood. This specimen's cell subset or site label, interpreted: true naive CD4+ T cells. This chain joins TRBV28 to TRBJ2-2, with 7 central nucleotides matching TRBD1. This clonotype was sampled from a young man in good health. The DNA sequence reads TGTGCCAGCAGCTGGGACAGCCGAGACACCGGGGAGCTGTTTTTT. Translation gives CASSWDSRDTGELFF.